The clone carrying this TCR beta chain came up once. Its antigen is unknown. V was pared by 5 bases and J by 3 bases, with 22 bases between. The CDR3 is made up of 17 amino acids. Germline CDR1 is DFQATT and CDR2 is SNEGSKA (reference sequence). The record originates from a study of T-cell reconstitution after alpha-beta-depleted transplantation in children. Study results and caveats: Once a year had passed after transplant, T-cell counts and diversity came mostly from newly produced T cells. Reportedly, roughly two months post-transplant, alpha-beta T cells arose from several hundred expanded graft clones. Surviving recipient cells, namely T cells and thymic progenitors, were the source of high day-60 TCRbeta diversity in some patients.

This sample's TCRbeta library carried unique molecular identifier barcodes. From the PCR reads, TCRdb called clonotypes with MiXCR, one entry per CDR3 protein. The repertoire has 600,000 or so distinct CDR3 sequences, approximately 22% of them found once; the top ten carry less than 15%. The material was PBMCs, mostly from graft donor cells, obtained 360 days after TCRalphabeta/CD19-depleted stem cell transplant. V is TRBV20-1 and J is TRBJ2-2, with D perhaps matching TRBD2 (7 bases). The clonotype originates from a boy under three years old who had a stem cell transplant for acute myeloid leukemia, so the T cells may come from the graft donor. CDR3 in amino acids: CSAWGPRGGRYTGELFF. The DNA of the CDR3 is TGCAGTGCTTGGGGCCCGAGGGGGGGCCGGTACACCGGGGAGCTGTTTTTT.